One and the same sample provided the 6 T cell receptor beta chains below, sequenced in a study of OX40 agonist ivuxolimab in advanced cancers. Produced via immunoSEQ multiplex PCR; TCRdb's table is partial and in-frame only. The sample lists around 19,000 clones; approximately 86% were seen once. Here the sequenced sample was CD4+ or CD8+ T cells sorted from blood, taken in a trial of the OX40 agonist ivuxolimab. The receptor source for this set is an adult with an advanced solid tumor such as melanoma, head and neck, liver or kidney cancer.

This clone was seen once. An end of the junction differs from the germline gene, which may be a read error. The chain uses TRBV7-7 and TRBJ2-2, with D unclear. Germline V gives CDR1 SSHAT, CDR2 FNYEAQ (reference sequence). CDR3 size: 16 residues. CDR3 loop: CASSLGSHRSTGELFF. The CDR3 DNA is TGTGCTAGCAGCTTAGGGTCCCATAGGAGCACCGGGGAGCTGTTTTTT.

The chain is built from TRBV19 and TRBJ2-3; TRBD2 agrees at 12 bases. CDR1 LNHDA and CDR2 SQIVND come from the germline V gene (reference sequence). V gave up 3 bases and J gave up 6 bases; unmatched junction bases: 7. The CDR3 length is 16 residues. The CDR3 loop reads CASSIASGGAMDTQYF. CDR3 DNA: TGTGCCAGTAGTATTGCTAGCGGGGGGGCCATGGATACGCAGTATTTT.

For the CDR3, the DNA is TGTGCCAGCAGCCGGGCGGGACTACTTTCCTACAATGAGCAGTTCTTC. The encoded protein is CASSRAGLLSYNEQFF. The gene calls are TRBV14 and TRBJ2-1, with 7 bases lining up with TRBD2. Germline V gene sequence: CDR1 SGHDN, CDR2 FVKESK. The CDR3 runs 16 residues. The junction had 7 bases not matched to a gene; V was cut back by 4 bases and J by 1 base. Using reference TRBV14 and TRBJ2-1 for the parts outside the CDR3, the full variable domain is EAGVTQFPSHSVIEKGQTVTLRCDPISGHDNLYWYRRVMGKEIKFLLHFVKESKQDESGMPNNRFLAERTGGTYSTLKVQPAELEDSGVYFCASSRAGLLSYNEQFFGPGTRLTVL.

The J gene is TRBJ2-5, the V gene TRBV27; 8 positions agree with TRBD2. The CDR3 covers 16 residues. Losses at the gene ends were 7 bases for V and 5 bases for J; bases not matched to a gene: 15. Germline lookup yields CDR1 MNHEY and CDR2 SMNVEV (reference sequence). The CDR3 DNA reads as TGTGCCAGCAAAGTTCTTCCCGGACTAGCAGCGGAGACCCAGTACTTC. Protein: CASKVLPGLAAETQYF.

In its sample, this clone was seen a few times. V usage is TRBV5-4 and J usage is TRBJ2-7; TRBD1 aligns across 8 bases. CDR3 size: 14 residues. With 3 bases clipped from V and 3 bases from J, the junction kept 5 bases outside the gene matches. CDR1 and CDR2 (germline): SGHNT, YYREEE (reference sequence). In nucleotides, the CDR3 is TGTGCCAGCAGCTCGAAGACAGGGGACTACGAGCAGTACTTC. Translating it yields CASSSKTGDYEQYF.

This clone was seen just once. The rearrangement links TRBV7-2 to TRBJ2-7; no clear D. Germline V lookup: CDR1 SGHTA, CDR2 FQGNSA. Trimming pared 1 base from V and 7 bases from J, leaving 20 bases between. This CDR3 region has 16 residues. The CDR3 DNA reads TGTGCCAGCAGCTTAGGAGTAGGAGCCTCATTAGGGGAGCAGTACTTC. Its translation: CASSLGVGASLGEQYF.